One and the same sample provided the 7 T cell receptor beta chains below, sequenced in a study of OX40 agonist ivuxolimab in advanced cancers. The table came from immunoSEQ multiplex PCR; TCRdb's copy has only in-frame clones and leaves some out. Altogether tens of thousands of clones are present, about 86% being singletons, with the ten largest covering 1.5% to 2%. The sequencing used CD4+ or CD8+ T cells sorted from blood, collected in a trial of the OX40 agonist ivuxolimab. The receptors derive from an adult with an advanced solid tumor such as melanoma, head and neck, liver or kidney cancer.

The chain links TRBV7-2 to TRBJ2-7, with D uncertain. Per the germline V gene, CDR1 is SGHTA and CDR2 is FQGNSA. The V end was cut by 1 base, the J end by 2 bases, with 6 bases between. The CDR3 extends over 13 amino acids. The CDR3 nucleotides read TGTGCCAGCAGCTTAGTTACAACCTACGAGCAGTACTTC. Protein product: CASSLVTTYEQYF.

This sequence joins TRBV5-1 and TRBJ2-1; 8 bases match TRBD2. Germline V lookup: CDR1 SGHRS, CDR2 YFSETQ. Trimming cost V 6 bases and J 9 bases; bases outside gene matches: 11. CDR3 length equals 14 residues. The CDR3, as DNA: TGCGCCAGCATAGGACCCGGGACTAGAGGTGAGCAGTTCTTC. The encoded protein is CASIGPGTRGEQFF.

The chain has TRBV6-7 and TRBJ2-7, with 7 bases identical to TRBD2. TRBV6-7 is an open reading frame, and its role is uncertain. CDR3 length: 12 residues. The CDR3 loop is CASSYPLQRDVV. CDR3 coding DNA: TGTGCCAGCAGTTATCCACTCCAGCGGGATGTTGTC.

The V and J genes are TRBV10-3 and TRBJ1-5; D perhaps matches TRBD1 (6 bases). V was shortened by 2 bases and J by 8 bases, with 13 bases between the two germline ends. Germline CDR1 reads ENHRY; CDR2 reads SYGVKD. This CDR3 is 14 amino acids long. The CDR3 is CAISEGQSVEPQHF. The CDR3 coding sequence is TGTGCCATCAGTGAGGGACAGTCGGTTGAGCCCCAGCATTTT.

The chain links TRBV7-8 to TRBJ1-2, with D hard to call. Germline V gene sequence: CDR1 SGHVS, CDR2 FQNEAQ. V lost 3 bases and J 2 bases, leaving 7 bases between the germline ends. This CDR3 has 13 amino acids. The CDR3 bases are TGTGCCAGCAGCTTGTGGCAGAACTATGGCTACACCTTC. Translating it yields CASSLWQNYGYTF. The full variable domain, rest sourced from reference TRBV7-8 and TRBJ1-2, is GAGVSQSPRYKVAKRGQDVALRCDPISGHVSLFWYQQALGQGPEFLTYFQNEAQLDKSGLPSDRFFAERPEGSVSTLKIQRTQQEDSAVYLCASSLWQNYGYTFGSGTRLTVV.

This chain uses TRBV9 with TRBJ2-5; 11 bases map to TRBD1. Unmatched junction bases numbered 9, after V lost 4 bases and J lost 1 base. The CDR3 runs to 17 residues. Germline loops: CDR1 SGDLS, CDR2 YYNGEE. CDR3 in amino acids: CASSPGQGAGLQETQYF. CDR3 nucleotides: TGTGCCAGCAGCCCAGGACAGGGGGCCGGTCTCCAAGAGACCCAGTACTTC.

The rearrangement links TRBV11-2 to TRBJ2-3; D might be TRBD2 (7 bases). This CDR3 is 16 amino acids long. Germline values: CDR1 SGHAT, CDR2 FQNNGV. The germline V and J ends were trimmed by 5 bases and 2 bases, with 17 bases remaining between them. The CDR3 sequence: CASSLLGGPVTDTQYF. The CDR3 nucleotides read TGTGCCAGCAGCCTTCTCGGGGGGCCAGTCACAGATACGCAGTATTTT.